A single sample is the source of the 18 T cell receptor beta chains below, sequenced in a study of T cells in Graves' hyperthyroidism and ophthalmopathy. Amplified TCR beta CDR3 regions came from RNA transcripts. Carried out on the TCR CDR3, a first-round RT-PCR used the HTBI primer set. TCRdb recomputed calls from the multiplex PCR reads with MiXCR, one row per CDR3 protein. The sample includes around 700,000 distinct CDR3 sequences, 18% of them seen just once. Sequencing was done on a sample of blood. Every receptor here comes from a woman between 45 and 60 years old with Graves' hyperthyroidism that later progressed to Graves' ophthalmopathy.

This clonotype has at least ten counts. The rearrangement joins TRBV20-1 to TRBJ2-5; 7 positions match TRBD2. The V and J ends lost 7 bases and 7 bases, in that order; junction bases with no gene match: 12. CDR3 length equals 13 residues. Germline V gene sequence: CDR1 DFQATT, CDR2 SNEGSKA (reference sequence). Here the CDR3 DNA reads TGCAGTGGAAACCTTGGGGGGGTGGGGACCCAGTACTTC. It specifies CSGNLGGVGTQYF.

This clonotype was recorded many times. The rearrangement joins TRBV2 to TRBJ2-3; possibly TRBD2 for D (6 bases). The CDR3 has 13 residues. V lost 4 bases, J lost 2 bases, and 7 bases lay in between. The germline V gene has CDR1 SNHLY and CDR2 FYNNEI. CDR3 sequence reads: CASSGDFTDTQYF. The CDR3 DNA reads TGTGCCAGCAGTGGGGACTTCACAGATACGCAGTATTTT. Looking up the rest from reference TRBV2 and TRBJ2-3 gives the full variable domain: EPEVTQTPSHQVTQMGQEVILRCVPISNHLYFYWYRQILGQKVEFLVSFYNNEISEKSEIFDDQFSVERPDGSNFTLKIRSTKLEDSAMYFCASSGDFTDTQYFGPGTRLTVL.

This clonotype was observed a few times. This sequence joins TRBV5-1 and TRBJ1-4; 8 positions agree with TRBD1. Germline V CDR1 and CDR2: SGHRS, YFSETQ. The CDR3 is 15 residues long. With 3 bases clipped from V and 7 bases from J, the junction kept 8 bases outside the gene matches. CDR3 in DNA: TGCGCCAGCAGCTCCGACAGGGGAGGAAGTGAAAAACTGTTTTTT. Translated, it gives CASSSDRGGSEKLFF.

V is TRBV7-2 and J is TRBJ1-5, with 9 bases that match TRBD1. From germline, CDR1 is SGHTA and CDR2 FQGNSA. The CDR3 has 15 amino acids. V was clipped by 0 bases and J by 6 bases; unmatched bases: 3. DNA for the CDR3: TGTGCCAGCAGCTTAGCGGGACAGGGCGTTCAGCCCCAGCATTTT. Its protein product is CASSLAGQGVQPQHF.

This chain connects TRBV12-3 or TRBV12-4 to TRBJ2-5; D might be TRBD1 (5 bases). Trimming took off 3 bases at V and 2 bases at J, with 16 bases between the two ends. This CDR3 is 16 amino acids long. Here the CDR3 DNA reads TGTGCCAGCAGTTTTCCGACAGCATCGATTCAAGAGACCCAGTACTTC. As protein: CASSFPTASIQETQYF.

This clonotype was detected many times. The chain combines TRBV18 with TRBJ1-5; D ambiguous. Germline CDR1 is KGHSH and CDR2 is LQKENI. The V end lost 1 base, the J end lost 2 bases, and 9 bases lay between the germline ends. The CDR3 has 15 residues. CDR3 loop: CASSPLPGGNQPQHF. DNA for the CDR3: TGTGCCAGCTCACCACTGCCGGGAGGCAATCAGCCCCAGCATTTT.

The chain is built from TRBV20-1 and TRBJ1-4, with D possibly matching TRBD1 (5 bases). The CDR3 length is 13 residues. The ends were cut back, 6 bases at V and 5 bases at J, with 13 bases in the middle. Per germline, CDR1 DFQATT and CDR2 SNEGSKA (reference sequence). The CDR3 loop is CSAPGRGNEKLFF. CDR3 in DNA: TGCAGTGCCCCAGGGCGGGGGAATGAAAAACTGTTTTTT.

This clonotype has more than one count but fewer than ten. V is TRBV3-1 and J is TRBJ2-7, with TRBD1 as a possible D gene (6 bases). Trimming cost V 1 base and J 2 bases, with 12 bases left between them. The CDR3 runs 15 residues. Germline CDR1 LGHDT, CDR2 YNNKEL (reference sequence). CDR3 region: CASSQGARGAYEQYF. The CDR3 DNA sequence: TGTGCCAGCAGCCAAGGTGCCAGGGGTGCCTACGAGCAGTACTTC.

This clonotype showed up many times. V and J are TRBV5-1 and TRBJ2-7; tentatively, D is TRBD1 (7 bases). The CDR3 has 13 residues. Deletions cut 4 bases from V and 5 bases from J, with 13 bases between. Germline assignment: CDR1 SGHRS and CDR2 YFSETQ. CDR3 sequence: CASSAGGNNEQYF. DNA of the CDR3: TGCGCCAGCAGCGCAGGGGGGAATAACGAGCAGTACTTC. The full variable domain, completed using reference TRBV5-1 and TRBJ2-7, is KAGVTQTPRYLIKTRGQQVTLSCSPISGHRSVSWYQQTPGQGLQFLFEYFSETQRNKGNFPGRFSGRQFSNSRSEMNVSTLELGDSALYLCASSAGGNNEQYFGPGTRLTVT.

This clonotype was observed a few times. V gene TRBV20-1 combines with J gene TRBJ1-2, with 7 bases fitting TRBD1. Trimming removed 5 bases from V and 3 bases from J; junction bases left unmatched: 12. The CDR3 runs to 15 residues. Germline CDR1 reads DFQATT; CDR2 reads SNEGSKA (reference sequence). The DNA of the CDR3 is TGCAGTGCTGTACTCAGGGACAGCCGATACTATGGCTACACCTTC. Translating it yields CSAVLRDSRYYGYTF.

Comment on this clonotype: A read error may produce the germline difference seen at one junction end. The gene calls are TRBV2 and TRBJ2-7, with D perhaps assigned TRBD1 or TRBD2 (5 bases each). Germline values: CDR1 SNHLY, CDR2 FYNNEI. This CDR3 is built from 14 residues. CDR3 nucleotides: TGTGCCAGAAGTGTGGGGGTCTCATTGCGGGAGCAGTACTTC. This codes for CARSVGVSLREQYF.

The chain combines TRBV4-2 with TRBJ1-1; D uncertain. V gave up 6 bases and J gave up 2 bases, with 25 bases separating them. Germline loops: CDR1 LGHNA, CDR2 YNFKEQ. The CDR3 spans 18 residues. CDR3 region: CASRGRAGRVGYNTEAFF. For the CDR3, the DNA is TGTGCCAGCAGGGGAAGGGCAGGCCGTGTAGGGTATAACACTGAAGCTTTCTTT.

The gene calls are TRBV27 and TRBJ2-7, with 9 bases matching TRBD2. After removal of 3 bases from V and 3 bases from J, the junction contained 3 bases not matched to a gene. Per germline, CDR1 MNHEY and CDR2 SMNVEV (reference sequence). The CDR3 consists of 14 residues. Here the CDR3 reads CASSLTSGFYEQYF. The CDR3 DNA sequence: TGTGCCAGCAGTTTGACTAGCGGATTCTACGAGCAGTACTTC.

V gene TRBV7-3 combines with J gene TRBJ1-4; D unclear. Trimming took 0 bases from V and 5 from J, leaving 10 bases between them. Per germline, CDR1 SGHTA and CDR2 FQGTGA. The CDR3 is made up of 15 amino acids. The CDR3 coding sequence is TGTGCCAGCAGCTTAACAGGGATTGAGAATGAAAAACTGTTTTTT. This encodes CASSLTGIENEKLFF.

This clonotype was seen a few times. CDR3 sequence: CASSEVTGTYEQYF. DNA of the CDR3: TGCGCCAGCAGTGAGGTGACAGGGACCTACGAGCAGTACTTC. The rearrangement links TRBV10-2 to TRBJ2-7, with 7 bases fitting TRBD1. The CDR3 has 14 amino acids. In germline, CDR1 is WSHSY, CDR2 SAAADI. V dropped 2 bases and J dropped 2; count of bases not matched to a gene: 3.

The chain is built from TRBV6-1 and TRBJ1-3; 7 bases agree with TRBD1. Germline values: CDR1 MNHNS, CDR2 SASEGT. This CDR3 comprises 15 residues. V gave up 7 bases and J gave up 4 bases; unmatched junction bases: 10. CDR3 in DNA: TGTGCCAGCATCCCAACAGGGGTTCCGGGAAACACCATATATTTT. This gives the protein CASIPTGVPGNTIYF.

This clonotype was found a few times. V is TRBV14 and J is TRBJ2-7, with 10 bases fitting TRBD2. The germline V gene has CDR1 SGHDN and CDR2 FVKESK. V shed 0 bases, J shed 9 bases, and the junction held 5 bases outside the gene matches. This CDR3 is built from 14 residues. In nucleotides, the CDR3 is TGTGCCAGCAGCCAAGATGGGACTAGCGTACGGCAGTACTTC. This codes for CASSQDGTSVRQYF.

The gene calls are TRBV24-1 and TRBJ2-1, with D perhaps TRBD2 (6 bases). V gave up 10 bases and J gave up 5 bases, with 11 bases separating them. Germline assignment: CDR1 KGHDR and CDR2 SFDVKD. The CDR3 consists of 12 residues. CDR3 DNA sequence: TGTGCCACTAGCGGCCTAAACAATGAGCAGTTCTTC. Amino acids: CATSGLNNEQFF.